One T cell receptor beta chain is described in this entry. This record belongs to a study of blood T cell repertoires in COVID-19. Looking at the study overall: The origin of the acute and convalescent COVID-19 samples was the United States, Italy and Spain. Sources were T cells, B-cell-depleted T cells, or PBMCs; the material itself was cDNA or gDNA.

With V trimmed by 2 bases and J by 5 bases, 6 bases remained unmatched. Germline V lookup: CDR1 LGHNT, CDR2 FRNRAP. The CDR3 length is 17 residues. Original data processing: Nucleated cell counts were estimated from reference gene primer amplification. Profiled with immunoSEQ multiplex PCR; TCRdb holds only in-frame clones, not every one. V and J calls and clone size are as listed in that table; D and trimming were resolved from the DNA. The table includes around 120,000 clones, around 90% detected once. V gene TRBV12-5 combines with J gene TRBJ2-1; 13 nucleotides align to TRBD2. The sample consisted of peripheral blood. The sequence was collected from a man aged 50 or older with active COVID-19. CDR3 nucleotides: TGTGCTAGTGGTTTGAGTACTAGCGGGAGGGTTAACAATGAGCAGTTCTTC. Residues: CASGLSTSGRVNNEQFF.